The 14 T cell receptor beta chains below were found in one sample sequenced in a study of blood T cell repertoires in COVID-19. The protocol was immunoSEQ multiplex PCR, while the TCRdb copy is restricted to in-frame clones and leaves out a portion. The table records under 200,000 clones, around four fifths of them present only once. What was sequenced was peripheral blood. The receptors were sampled from a woman older than 75 with COVID-19, enrolled during active disease.

V gene TRBV5-1 combines with J gene TRBJ2-5; 7 nucleotides align to TRBD1. The CDR3 length is 14 residues. Germline V gives CDR1 SGHRS, CDR2 YFSETQ. V gave up 4 bases and J gave up 1 base; unmatched junction bases: 4. The CDR3 protein is CASSPGQAQETQYF. The CDR3 nucleotides read TGCGCCAGCAGCCCAGGACAGGCCCAAGAGACCCAGTACTTC. The variable domain in full, completed from reference TRBV5-1 and TRBJ2-5, reads KAGVTQTPRYLIKTRGQQVTLSCSPISGHRSVSWYQQTPGQGLQFLFEYFSETQRNKGNFPGRFSGRQFSNSRSEMNVSTLELGDSALYLCASSPGQAQETQYFGPGTRLLVL.

The V and J genes are TRBV12-5 and TRBJ2-7; 9 bases are shared with TRBD2. There are 14 residues in the CDR3. With V trimmed by 5 bases and J by 2 bases, 4 bases remained unmatched. In germline, CDR1 is LGHNT, CDR2 FRNRAP. The CDR3 is CASGIAGVTYEQYF. As DNA, the CDR3 is TGTGCTAGTGGTATAGCGGGGGTAACCTACGAGCAGTACTTC.

Only one count was recorded for this clone. This sequence joins TRBV28 and TRBJ2-4; 7 bases align to TRBD2. V shed 2 bases and J 0 bases; nucleotides not matched to a gene: 1. This CDR3 comprises 15 residues. Germline CDR1 reads MDHEN; CDR2 reads SYDVKM. The CDR3 DNA reads TGTGCCAGCAGTTTAGGGGGGGTAGCCAAAAACATTCAGTACTTC. Its translation is CASSLGGVAKNIQYF.

The chain couples TRBV11-2 to TRBJ2-5; perhaps TRBD2 as D (5 bases). Germline V lookup: CDR1 SGHAT, CDR2 FQNNGV. The CDR3 is 14 amino acids. The V and J ends lost 1 base and 2 bases respectively, with 8 bases between them. The CDR3 loop is CASSLATRQETQYF. CDR3 in DNA: TGTGCCAGCAGCTTAGCAACTAGGCAAGAGACCCAGTACTTC.

The sample holds a few counts of this clone. V and J are TRBV23-1 and TRBJ2-1; a possible D gene is TRBD2 (7 bases). TRBV23-1 is classed as an ORF, of uncertain function. The V and J ends lost 7 bases and 0 bases respectively, with 16 bases between them. The CDR3 totals 16 residues. CDR3 DNA: TGCGCCAGCAAGGTGGGGGGGCCTCGCTCCTACAATGAGCAGTTCTTC. Protein sequence: CASKVGGPRSYNEQFF.

This clone was observed a single time. The V call is TRBV4-1, the J call TRBJ2-2; unclear D gene. CDR1 and CDR2 from the germline V gene are MGHRA and YSYEKL. Trimming took 0 bases from V and 0 from J, leaving 5 bases between them. The CDR3 loop spans 15 amino acids. The chain's CDR3 is CASSQDAANTGELFF. CDR3 nucleotide sequence: TGCGCCAGCAGCCAAGATGCGGCGAACACCGGGGAGCTGTTTTTT.

The chain couples TRBV12-3 or TRBV12-4 to TRBJ1-1; D is undetermined. Trimming shortened V by 6 bases and J by 3 bases, and 5 bases separated the two germline ends. The length of the CDR3 is 11 residues. CDR3 bases: TGTGCCAGCAGGGGCGACACTGAAGCTTTCTTT. It yields the protein CASRGDTEAFF.

The CDR3 nucleotides are TGTGCTAGTGGTCCCGGGACAGGGGGAGGGGAGACCCAGTACTTC. It codes for CASGPGTGGGETQYF. V usage is TRBV12-5 and J usage is TRBJ2-5; the match to TRBD1 covers 11 bases. The CDR3 is 15 amino acids. The V gene's germline CDR1 is LGHNT and CDR2 FRNRAP. The junction had 7 bases not matched to a gene; V was cut back by 5 bases and J by 5 bases.

V gene TRBV7-9 combines with J gene TRBJ2-7; TRBD1 is a possible D gene (7 bases). The CDR3 contains 13 residues. Between the trimmed V and J ends, which lost 7 bases and 0 bases, there was a span of 10 bases. CDR1 and CDR2 (germline): SEHNR, FQNEAQ (reference sequence). Written as DNA, the CDR3 is TGTGCCAGCACCAGGGGGGACTCCTACGAGCAGTACTTC. Protein: CASTRGDSYEQYF.

In DNA, the CDR3 is TGTGCCAGCTCACCATGGCTGTCAGGGGCAGGGGAGACCCAGTACTTC. It encodes CASSPWLSGAGETQYF. The gene calls are TRBV18 and TRBJ2-5; maybe TRBD1 (6 bases). The V end was cut by 2 bases, the J end by 5 bases, with 18 bases between. Germline CDR1 is KGHSH and CDR2 is LQKENI. This CDR3 is 16 amino acids long.

The V call is TRBV7-9, the J call TRBJ2-1; TRBD1 aligns across 9 bases. The CDR3 totals 15 residues. V was clipped by 2 bases and J by 8 bases; unmatched bases: 7. The germline gives CDR1 SEHNR, CDR2 FQNEAQ (reference sequence). The DNA of the CDR3 is TGTGCCAGCAGCTTATGGGACAGGGTTCTCGATGAGCAGTTCTTC. It specifies CASSLWDRVLDEQFF.

This chain joins TRBV2 and TRBJ1-1; TRBD1 might be the D (6 bases). This CDR3 has 13 amino acids. Germline CDR1 and CDR2: SNHLY and FYNNEI. Trimming cost V 7 bases and J 7 bases, with 16 bases left between them. CDR3 region: CASTLDSNLEAFF. DNA of the CDR3: TGTGCCAGCACCCTGGACAGCAACCTTGAAGCTTTCTTT. Looking up the rest from reference TRBV2 and TRBJ1-1 gives the full variable domain: EPEVTQTPSHQVTQMGQEVILRCVPISNHLYFYWYRQILGQKVEFLVSFYNNEISEKSEIFDDQFSVERPDGSNFTLKIRSTKLEDSAMYFCASTLDSNLEAFFGQGTRLTVV.

The chain recombines TRBV18 with TRBJ1-5, with 7 bases matching TRBD1. Germline V gene data show CDR1 as KGHSH and CDR2 as LQKENI. The CDR3 is made up of 15 amino acids. Trimming removed 6 bases from V and 5 bases from J; junction bases left unmatched: 10. CDR3 nucleotide sequence: TGTGCCAGCTCTTACTCAGGGGGTGGGGATCAGCCCCAGCATTTT. Protein product: CASSYSGGGDQPQHF.

The table lists this clone with a few counts. This sequence joins TRBV2 and TRBJ1-1, with no clear D. The germline V and J ends were trimmed by 9 bases and 6 bases, with 11 bases remaining between them. Looked up from germline, CDR1 is SNHLY and CDR2 is FYNNEI. The CDR3 contains 11 residues. CDR3 amino acids: CASLPESEAFF. The DNA for the CDR3 is TGTGCCAGTCTCCCGGAGTCTGAAGCTTTCTTT.